This T cell receptor beta chain was identified during a study of beta chain features in type 1 diabetes. Study results and limitations: A moderate, significant TCRB CDR3 shortening appeared in type 1 diabetes across four CD4+ subsets.

Expressed TCRB transcripts were sequenced because the isolated RNA had all been reverse transcribed beforehand. Generated by immunoSEQ multiplex PCR, the TCRdb table keeps only in-frame clones and is missing some. The data contain about 640,000 clones, around 12% of them singletons. On this clone itself: The antigen remains unidentified.

After removal of 8 bases from V and 7 bases from J, the junction contained 9 bases not matched to a gene. The CDR3 length is 14 residues. The germline CDR1 and CDR2 sequences are SEHNR and FQNEAQ (reference sequence). This chain links TRBV7-9 with TRBJ2-2, with 8 nucleotides matching TRBD2. The source is a man younger than 45 with type 1 diabetes. The sample comprised naive CD4+ T cells from blood. The DNA of the CDR3 is TGTGCCAGCGGAGCGGGGGCCCACAACGGGGAGCTGTTTTTT. This sequence encodes CASGAGAHNGELFF.